This T cell receptor (beta chain) was recovered during a study of T-cell memory formation after mild COVID-19. Study-wide points: Researchers report contracting CD4+ clones mostly in CM and EM, with CD8+ clones in EMRA.

Each CDR3 protein is one row after TCRdb ran MiXCR on the 5' RACE reads. The repertoire has 250,000 or so distinct CDR3 sequences, about a sixth of them found once; the top ten carry 23%. This clonotype was observed a single time. Its antigen is not identified. What was sequenced was PBMCs or a T cell subset sorted from them (not recorded which). This clonotype was sampled from a man younger than 35 who had mild COVID-19 (a few samples of this study predate the infection). Cell type and time point are not known.

This CDR3 reads CASQDQSYEQYF. CDR3 nucleotides: TGTGCCAGCCAGGATCAATCCTACGAGCAGTACTTC. The chain employs TRBV27 and TRBJ2-7; D unresolved. Germline V gene lookup returns CDR1 MNHEY and CDR2 SMNVEV (reference sequence). V lost 8 bases and J lost 1, with 9 bases in between. The CDR3 loop spans 12 amino acids.